Listed below are T cell receptor beta chains from one sample, sequenced in a study of post-analysis software for immune sequencing data. TCRdb re-derived calls from the PCR reads in MiXCR, one entry per CDR3 protein. The sample lists some 690,000 distinct CDR3 sequences; about 27% were seen once. Material: blood. The source of these receptors is a girl aged 10-17 years with multiple sclerosis. Both conserved end residues are part of each CDR3. Each record gives: V gene, CDR3 length, J gene, clone size, D gene, CDR3 protein, CDR3 DNA. The D gene is left open where the match is weak. Expanded clones are given a class, and other clones once, few, many or no size at all.

V: TRBV7-2
length: 17
J: TRBJ2-3
size: NA
D: TRBD2
CDR3: CASSIPGTSGGTDTQYF
DNA: TGTGCCAGCAGCATACCTGGGACTAGCGGAGGCACAGATACGCAGTATTTT

V: TRBV29-1
length: 14
J: TRBJ1-2
size: NA
D: NA
CDR3: CSVGPRQANYGYTF
DNA: TGCAGCGTTGGACCCAGGCAGGCTAACTATGGCTACACCTTC

V: TRBV6-6
length: 13
J: TRBJ1-5
size: NA
D: NA
CDR3: CASTRQSNQPQHF
DNA: TGTGCCAGCACCCGACAGAGCAATCAGCCCCAGCATTTT

V: TRBV10-1
length: 17
J: TRBJ2-3
size: few
D: TRBD1
CDR3: CASSESATGGFSDTQYF
DNA: TGCGCCAGCAGTGAGTCGGCGACAGGGGGTTTTTCGGATACGCAGTATTTT

V: TRBV2
length: 13
J: TRBJ2-1
size: NA
D: NA
CDR3: CASSEFRYNEQFF
DNA: TGTGCCAGCAGTGAATTTCGTTACAATGAGCAGTTCTTC

V: TRBV29-1
length: 17
J: TRBJ2-6
size: NA
D: NA
CDR3: CSVGGRGATSGANVLTF
DNA: TGCAGCGTTGGGGGTCGCGGGGCCACCTCTGGGGCCAACGTCCTGACTTTC

V: TRBV7-2
length: 17
J: TRBJ1-2
size: NA
D: NA
CDR3: CASSPATYSHRAEESTF
DNA: TGTGCCAGCAGCCCAGCCACGTACTCGCACAGGGCCGAGGAGTCCACCTTC

V: TRBV4-1
length: 15
J: TRBJ1-5
size: few
D: NA
CDR3: CASSQEIGRAAPQHF
DNA: TGCGCCAGCAGCCAAGAGATAGGACGGGCCGCGCCCCAGCATTTT

V: TRBV29-1
length: 13
J: TRBJ2-7
size: NA
D: NA
CDR3: CSVATNKNYEQYF
DNA: TGCAGCGTCGCCACAAACAAGAATTACGAGCAGTACTTC

V: TRBV5-1
length: 15
J: TRBJ2-7
size: NA
D: NA
CDR3: CASSPRDGTLYEQYF
DNA: TGCGCCAGCAGCCCCCGGGACGGAACCTTATACGAGCAGTACTTC

V: TRBV6-1
length: 16
J: TRBJ1-1
size: NA
D: TRBD1
CDR3: CASSDGQAPVGAEAFF
DNA: TGTGCCAGCAGTGATGGACAGGCCCCGGTAGGAGCTGAAGCTTTCTTT

V: TRBV4-3
length: 17
J: TRBJ2-4
size: many
D: TRBD2
CDR3: CASSQGSSGETKNIQYF
DNA: TGCGCCAGCAGCCAAGGGAGTAGCGGGGAGACCAAAAACATTCAGTACTTC

V: TRBV28
length: 13
J: TRBJ1-1
size: NA
D: NA
CDR3: CASAGTMITEAFF
DNA: TGTGCCTCGGCAGGGACTATGATCACTGAAGCTTTCTTT

V: TRBV7-2
length: 14
J: TRBJ2-5
size: NA
D: NA
CDR3: CASSSFVSSETQYF
DNA: TGTGCCAGCAGCTCCTTCGTGAGCTCAGAGACCCAGTACTTC

V: TRBV4-1
length: 15
J: TRBJ2-1
size: NA
D: TRBD1
CDR3: CASSHRDRSRDEQFF
DNA: TGCGCCAGCAGTCACCGGGACAGGAGTCGGGATGAGCAGTTCTTC

V: TRBV6-2/TRBV6-3
length: 12
J: TRBJ2-7
size: NA
D: NA
CDR3: CASRYYGYEQYF
DNA: TGTGCCAGCAGATATTACGGGTACGAGCAGTACTTC

V: TRBV4-1
length: 13
J: TRBJ1-2
size: NA
D: NA
CDR3: CASGTGSDYGYTF
DNA: TGCGCCAGCGGCACAGGGTCGGACTATGGCTACACCTTC

V: TRBV7-2
length: 14
J: TRBJ1-1
size: few
D: NA
CDR3: CASSLVIGSAEAFF
DNA: TGTGCCAGCAGCTTAGTTATAGGGAGCGCTGAAGCTTTCTTT

V: TRBV7-8
length: 16
J: TRBJ2-1
size: NA
D: NA
CDR3: CASSLVLTGFSHEQFF
DNA: TGTGCCAGCAGCTTAGTCCTTACGGGGTTCTCCCATGAGCAGTTCTTC

V: TRBV20-1
length: 16
J: TRBJ2-5
size: NA
D: TRBD2
CDR3: CSAESSSGIRGETQYF
DNA: TGCAGTGCTGAGTCCAGTAGCGGGATTCGAGGAGAGACCCAGTACTTC

V: TRBV29-1
length: 13
J: TRBJ2-1
size: NA
D: NA
CDR3: CSVPREVHNEQFF
DNA: TGCAGCGTTCCAAGGGAGGTACACAATGAGCAGTTCTTC

V: TRBV3-1
length: 14
J: TRBJ2-4
size: NA
D: NA
CDR3: CASSRPGAKNIQYF
DNA: TGTGCCAGCAGCCGCCCAGGTGCCAAAAACATTCAGTACTTC

V: TRBV4-1
length: 15
J: TRBJ1-4
size: few
D: TRBD1
CDR3: CASSQTGTGNEKLFF
DNA: TGCGCCAGCAGCCAAACCGGGACAGGGAATGAAAAACTGTTTTTT

V: TRBV27
length: 15
J: TRBJ1-6
size: NA
D: NA
CDR3: CASKVYREKSSPLHF
DNA: TGTGCCAGCAAGGTCTACAGGGAAAAGAGTTCACCCCTCCACTTT

V: TRBV3-1
length: 14
J: TRBJ2-3
size: many
D: NA
CDR3: CASSEWEGQDTQYF
DNA: TGTGCCAGCAGCGAATGGGAAGGGCAGGATACGCAGTATTTT

V: TRBV7-9
length: 18
J: TRBJ2-7
size: NA
D: TRBD1
CDR3: CASSKPTGGTAHSYEQYF
DNA: TGTGCCAGCAGCAAACCGACAGGGGGGACTGCTCACTCCTACGAGCAGTACTTC

V: TRBV29-1
length: 14
J: TRBJ2-3
size: NA
D: NA
CDR3: CSVAGPLSTDTQYF
DNA: TGCAGCGTTGCAGGGCCTTTAAGCACAGATACGCAGTATTTT

V: TRBV5-1
length: 15
J: TRBJ2-7
size: NA
D: NA
CDR3: CASGGLRDRSYEQYF
DNA: TGCGCCAGCGGCGGGCTCCGAGACCGATCCTACGAGCAGTACTTC

V: TRBV6-2/TRBV6-3
length: 13
J: TRBJ1-2
size: NA
D: NA
CDR3: CASSPDGGLGYTF
DNA: TGTGCCAGCAGCCCGGACGGGGGTCTTGGCTACACCTTC

V: TRBV11-3
length: 16
J: TRBJ2-1
size: NA
D: TRBD1
CDR3: CASSQYSGQGANEQFF
DNA: TGTGCCAGCAGCCAGTATTCAGGACAGGGGGCCAATGAGCAGTTCTTC

V: TRBV9
length: 16
J: TRBJ2-3
size: NA
D: NA
CDR3: CASSSGGGAVTDTQYF
DNA: TGTGCCAGCAGCTCAGGAGGGGGCGCGGTGACAGATACGCAGTATTTT

V: TRBV20-1
length: 16
J: TRBJ2-1
size: once
D: TRBD2
CDR3: CSARPFPGLAYNEQFF
DNA: TGCAGTGCTAGACCTTTCCCGGGACTAGCCTACAATGAGCAGTTCTTC

V: TRBV5-1
length: 16
J: TRBJ2-3
size: NA
D: TRBD1
CDR3: CASGRTGTGATDTQYF
DNA: TGCGCCAGCGGACGGACCGGGACAGGGGCCACAGATACGCAGTATTTT

V: TRBV2
length: 15
J: TRBJ2-6
size: few
D: NA
CDR3: CASNGRFSGANVLTF
DNA: TGTGCCAGCAATGGGAGGTTCTCTGGGGCCAACGTCCTGACTTTC

V: TRBV18
length: 17
J: TRBJ2-1
size: few
D: NA
CDR3: CASSPSPGPRRGDEQFF
DNA: TGTGCCAGCTCACCATCGCCCGGGCCTCGGCGGGGCGATGAGCAGTTCTTC

V: TRBV10-3
length: 16
J: TRBJ2-1
size: few
D: TRBD2
CDR3: CAISESIAGGAGEQFF
DNA: TGTGCCATCAGTGAGTCAATAGCGGGAGGAGCGGGTGAGCAGTTCTTC

V: TRBV2
length: 14
J: TRBJ2-3
size: few
D: TRBD1
CDR3: CASTQDRARDTQYF
DNA: TGTGCCAGCACCCAAGACAGGGCTCGAGATACGCAGTATTTT

V: TRBV7-2
length: 14
J: TRBJ2-1
size: few
D: TRBD2
CDR3: CASSLALATSGEFF
DNA: TGTGCCAGCAGCTTAGCTCTGGCGACTAGCGGTGAGTTCTTC

V: TRBV7-2
length: 14
J: TRBJ2-3
size: few
D: TRBD2
CDR3: CASRTGGGTDTQYF
DNA: TGTGCCAGCCGAACCGGGGGGGGCACAGATACGCAGTATTTT

V: TRBV28
length: 15
J: TRBJ1-6
size: few
D: NA
CDR3: CASSLIRFHNSPLHF
DNA: TGTGCCAGCAGCCTTATAAGATTCCATAATTCACCCCTCCACTTT